The clone carrying this T cell receptor beta chain has just a few counts. Its specificity is unknown. Naive, central memory, regulatory and stem cell-like memory cells within the CD4+ compartment were sorted using CD45RO/CCR7/CD25/CD127/CD95/CD27. This specimen comes from a study of beta chain features in type 1 diabetes. The CDR3 runs to 17 residues. CDR1 SGHAT and CDR2 FQNNGV come from the germline V gene. V lost 1 base and J lost 4; bases outside the gene matches: 10. Since all of the isolated RNA was reverse transcribed, expressed TCRB transcripts were what got sequenced. Naive, central memory and regulatory T cell samples came to a mean of approximately 3.57 million reads. Profiled with immunoSEQ multiplex PCR; TCRdb holds only in-frame clones, not every one. The sample contains about 360,000 clones, about 12% of which appear only once. The study, taken as a whole, reports: When Type 1 diabetes patients were examined, their TCRB CDR3s proved moderately but significantly shorter in all four CD4+ subsets. Whether TCRB rearrangement is influenced by HLA type was left unresolved in this analysis.

This chain joins TRBV11-2 and TRBJ2-3; the match to TRBD2 covers 8 bases. Sample: naive CD4+ T cells from blood. The origin of this receptor is a man between 18 and 35 years old in good health. CDR3 in amino acids: CASSLGRAGDLPDTQYF. CDR3 bases: TGTGCCAGCAGCTTAGGTCGAGCGGGGGACCTACCAGATACGCAGTATTTT.